The sequence of this TCR beta chain was determined in a study of HIV-infected patients and healthy controls. Study-level findings and limits: In healthy controls, MAIT alpha CDR3s were common; in HIV+ repertoires, severely depleted. HIV-infected patients shared fewer CDR3 sequences between individuals than healthy controls.

Whole blood was used without fractionation, so all unsorted peripheral T cells were included. cDNA was made from about 500 ng RNA using alpha and beta constant primers. Separate chain-specific third strand synthesis with multiplexing indices produced the alpha and beta libraries. TCRdb processed the 5' RACE reads anew with MiXCR; each CDR3 protein has one entry. Of about 9,600 distinct CDR3 sequences in the sample, 7.3% are singletons; the top ten hold about 34%. This clonotype came up many times. Antigen: not known. In germline, CDR1 is LNHDA, CDR2 SQIVND (reference sequence). The germline V and J ends were trimmed by 3 bases and 0 bases, with 13 bases remaining between them. This CDR3 spans 16 amino acids.

The V gene is TRBV19, the J gene TRBJ2-3; tentative D call: TRBD2 (6 bases). This material consisted of blood, taken before antiretroviral therapy. The TCR sequence derives from an adult with HIV infection. This CDR3 is CASSIDFGGSTDTQYF. In DNA form, the CDR3 reads TGTGCCAGTAGTATCGATTTCGGGGGAAGCACAGATACGCAGTATTTT.